This TCR beta chain was observed in a study of blood T cell repertoires in COVID-19 (TCRdb year 2020). Describing the broader study: Samples from collaborators originated in the United States, Italy and Spain and spanned both the acute and convalescent phases of COVID-19. Deeply sampled blood TCRbeta repertoires from subjects exposed to, actively infected with, or recovered from COVID-19 were included in the dataset. Samples were obtained from the ongoing ImmuneRACE study (first 160 participants) and from 1,254 subjects provided by 6 global collaborators. The repertoires were released in a freely available public database intended as a resource for research on the immune response to SARS-CoV-2. Nearly every sample came with metadata listing a de-identified subject ID, COVID-19 status, age in years and sex. The material from the prospective study consisted of cDNA or gDNA derived from T cells, B-cell-depleted T cells, or PBMCs. Where HLA class I and class II types were available, the types were taken from metadata supplied by the sample provider, not from assay-based typing. What the work shows at the level of the full study, not this receptor alone: The quantity of clinical and demographic metadata differed by source and by participant and was supplied without curation.

V ends up 4 bases short and J 9 bases short, with an unmatched junction base count of 6. Sequences SEHNR (CDR1) and FQNEAQ (CDR2) are obtained from the germline V gene (reference sequence). From the cysteine up to the phenylalanine, the CDR3 has a length of 13 residues. The sequence is cut down to CDR3 DNA, 39 bases in frame from base 1. A second Seattle source provided samples from volunteer blood donors who had recovered from COVID-19. Whole blood was collected in K2EDTA tubes by collaborating institutions according to the institutions' own protocols. For TCRbeta analysis, collaborators shipped samples as frozen whole blood, isolated PBMCs, or DNA extracted from either of those sample types. This clone was detected once. Its antigen target is currently unknown. Base quality data are lacking; no much larger clone is found one base away. The immunoSEQ Assay, a bias-controlled multiplex PCR, was used to amplify TCRbeta CDR3 regions from genomic DNA. Concerning the study's data processing: The number of nucleated cells in each sample was estimated from the amplification of reference gene primers within the assay. To quantify the absolute abundance of each unique TCRbeta CDR3 rearrangement, sequence reads were collapsed and filtered. Productive Simpson clonality was computed per sample as the square root of Simpson's diversity index over productive rearrangements. TCRdb retrieved this table from immuneACCESS and kept in-frame rearrangements only. Not all clones are present; in checked studies, unresolved V genes account for under half, and no reason is known for the remainder. Clonal size and the V and J genes are those of that table, whereas D and trimming came from the DNA. The sample table lists roughly 150,000 clones, around 88% of them with a count of one. The ten largest clones add up to roughly 19% of the sample.

Recombination joined TRBV7-9 with TRBJ1-5, and TRBD1 matches 7 of the central bases. The sequencing input was peripheral blood. The receptor was derived from a woman in her 70s who had recovered from COVID-19. The CDR3 amino acid sequence is: CASSSGGGWPQHF. The bases are TGTGCCAGCAGCTCAGGGGGTGGGTGGCCCCAGCATTTT.